This T cell receptor beta chain was sequenced during a study of T cells expressing NK-cell markers. Findings and caveats of the study: In a handful of donors, dominant clonotypes made up about 28.3-65% of CD3+CD56-NKG2C+ cells.

TCRdb reanalyzed the 5' RACE reads, giving one entry per CDR3 protein sequence and no DNA. Across approximately 150,000 distinct CDR3 sequences, the top ten clones capture under 20% of the sample. As regards this clonotype: Its antigen is not known.

The CDR3 runs to 14 residues. The germline gives CDR1 KGHSY, CDR2 FQNENV. The specimen was blood T cells: a sorted CD56 or NKG2C T cell subset, CD4+ or CD8+ T cells, or bulk PBMC T cells (not recorded which). The TCR comes from a woman aged 18 to 75 in good health. The chain employs TRBV16 and TRBJ1-2. This CDR3 is CASSQSQMRYGYTF. The full variable domain, with the rest looked up from reference TRBV16 and TRBJ1-2, is GEEVAQTPKHLVRGEGQKAKLYCAPIKGHSYVFWYQQVLKNEFKFLISFQNENVFDETGMPKERFSAKCLPNSPCSLEIQATKLEDSAVYFCASSQSQMRYGYTFGSGTRLTVV.